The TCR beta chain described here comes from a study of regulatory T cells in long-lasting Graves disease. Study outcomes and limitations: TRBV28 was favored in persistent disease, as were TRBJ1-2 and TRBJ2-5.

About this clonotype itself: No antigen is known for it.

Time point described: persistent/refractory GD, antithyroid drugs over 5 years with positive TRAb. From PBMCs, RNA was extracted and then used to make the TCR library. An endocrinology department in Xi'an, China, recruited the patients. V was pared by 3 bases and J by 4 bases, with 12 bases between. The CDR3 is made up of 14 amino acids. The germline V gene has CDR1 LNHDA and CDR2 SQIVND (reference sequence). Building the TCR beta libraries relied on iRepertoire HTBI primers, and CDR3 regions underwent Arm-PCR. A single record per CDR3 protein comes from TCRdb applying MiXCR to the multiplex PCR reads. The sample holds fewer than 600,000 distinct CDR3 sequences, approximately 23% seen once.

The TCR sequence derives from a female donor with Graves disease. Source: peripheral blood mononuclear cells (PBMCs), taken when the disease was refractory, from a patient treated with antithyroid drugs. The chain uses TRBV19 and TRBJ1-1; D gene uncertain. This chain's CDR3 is CASSIGVLPTEAFF. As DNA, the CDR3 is TGTGCCAGTAGTATTGGGGTACTTCCCACTGAAGCTTTCTTT.